What follows is one T cell receptor (beta chain) and its context. Antigen: not known. Each donor was a Caucasian adult residing in Nashville, Tennessee. The data originate from a study of shared clonotypes between healthy human individuals. Whole-study results and caveats: Richness estimates generally favored naive over memory subsets. Generation probabilities were higher for clonotypes shared across all four sorted-subset donors than for unshared ones.

The authors ran the assay at deep level. The assay was immunoSEQ multiplex PCR, and TCRdb's table has in-frame clones only and misses some. The sample carries roughly 2.5 million clones, just over 90% recorded once. The CDR3 runs 14 residues. Germline lookup yields CDR1 KGHSH and CDR2 LQKENI. V shed 4 bases and J shed 5 bases, with 12 bases lying between them. The genes are TRBV18 and TRBJ1-5; a possible D gene is TRBD1 (6 bases). Specimen: naive CD4+ T cells sorted from blood. Subset of the sample: CD45RA+ positively selected. This TCR was sampled from a young man in good health. In nucleotides, the CDR3 is TGTGCCAGCTCACTACAGGGAATTGATCAGCCCCAGCATTTT. This encodes CASSLQGIDQPQHF. Looking up the rest from reference TRBV18 and TRBJ1-5 gives the full variable domain: NAGVMQNPRHLVRRRGQEARLRCSPMKGHSHVYWYRQLPEEGLKFMVYLQKENIIDESGMPKERFSAEFPKEGPSILRIQQVVRGDSAAYFCASSLQGIDQPQHFGDGTRLSIL.